These T cell receptor beta chains were read from a single sample in a study of cytomegalovirus exposure and HLA in healthy donors. TCRdb keeps only in-frame clones here, not all; method: immunoSEQ multiplex PCR. In total, the table holds about 190,000 clones. Sequences were obtained from PBMCs. These TCRs come from a woman in her twenties or thirties in good health and CMV-seropositive. Each CDR3 is given with its conserved first and last residue. D genes are given only for firm matches.

TRBV7-8	-	TRBJ2-2	CASSFRGLTNTGELFF	TGTGCCAGCAGCTTCCGGGGACTTACGAACACCGGGGAGCTGTTTTTT
TRBV12-5	TRBD1	TRBJ1-2	CASGLAGTGFRDYGYTF	TGTGCTAGTGGTTTGGCCGGGACAGGGTTTCGTGACTATGGCTACACCTTC
TRBV7-6	-	TRBJ2-5	CASSLGLAKLQETQYF	TGTGCCAGCAGCTTAGGGCTAGCGAAACTCCAAGAGACCCAGTACTTC
TRBV9	TRBD2	TRBJ2-7	CASSGGLALGEQYF	TGTGCCAGCAGCGGAGGACTAGCTCTCGGCGAGCAGTACTTC
TRBV6-6	-	TRBJ2-7	CASSYSSRGWQYF	TGTGCCAGCAGTTACTCCTCTAGGGGATGGCAGTACTTC
TRBV7-9	-	TRBJ1-2	CASSLQANYGYTF	TGTGCCAGCAGCTTGCAGGCGAACTATGGCTACACCTTC
TRBV7-2	TRBD2	TRBJ2-7	CASSLSGTSGVEQYF	TGTGCCAGCAGCTTAAGCGGGACTAGCGGCGTCGAGCAGTACTTC
TRBV4-1	TRBD1	TRBJ1-3	CASSREPPRTGGNTIYF	TGCGCCAGCAGCCGCGAACCTCCACGGACAGGAGGGAACACCATATATTTT
TRBV29-1	TRBD2	TRBJ2-5	CSVATSGRVRETQYF	TGCAGCGTCGCGACTAGCGGGAGGGTGAGGGAGACCCAGTACTTC
TRBV5-1	-	TRBJ1-1	CASSWSGSNTEAFF	TGCGCCAGCAGTTGGTCCGGGTCAAACACTGAAGCTTTCTTT
TRBV7-9	TRBD2	TRBJ2-7	CASSLEGLAVYEQYF	TGTGCCAGCAGCTTAGAGGGACTAGCAGTCTACGAGCAGTACTTC
TRBV29-1	TRBD2	TRBJ2-7	CSVSGLAGYYEQYF	TGCAGCGTTTCTGGACTAGCGGGTTACTACGAGCAGTACTTC
TRBV7-2	-	TRBJ1-2	CASSPARGNYGYTF	TGTGCCAGCAGCCCAGCGCGGGGGAACTATGGCTACACCTTC
TRBV18	TRBD2	TRBJ2-6	CASSTTSGRAGANVLTF	TGTGCCAGCTCTACGACTAGCGGGAGGGCTGGGGCCAACGTCCTGACTTTC
TRBV7-9	-	TRBJ2-7	CASSNLGDFPFYEQYF	TGTGCCAGCAGTAACCTCGGGGATTTTCCCTTCTACGAGCAGTACTTC
TRBV29-1	-	TRBJ2-7	CSVFRGAYEQYF	TGCAGCGTTTTCAGGGGTGCCTACGAGCAGTACTTC
TRBV2	-	TRBJ1-5	CASSEGRAVNQPQHF	TGTGCCAGCAGTGAGGGCAGGGCCGTCAATCAGCCCCAGCATTTT
TRBV7-8	-	TRBJ2-1	CASSPVDEQFF	TGTGCCAGCAGCCCGGTAGATGAGCAGTTCTTC
TRBV4-1	-	TRBJ1-2	CASSQGLAYGYTF	TGCGCCAGCAGCCAAGGGTTAGCGTATGGCTACACCTTC
TRBV7-2	-	TRBJ2-3	CASSRLLTDTQYF	TGTGCCAGCAGCAGACTACTGACAGATACGCAGTATTTT
TRBV6-5	-	TRBJ1-4	CASSYSPATNEKLFF	TGTGCCAGCAGTTACTCGCCAGCAACTAATGAAAAACTGTTTTTT
TRBV15	-	TRBJ1-4	CATSRYGGNEKLFF	TGTGCCACCAGCAGGTATGGGGGCAACGAAAAACTGTTTTTT
TRBV2	TRBD1	TRBJ1-4	CASSEVGTGGFRVNEKLFF	TGTGCCAGCAGTGAAGTCGGGACAGGGGGGTTTCGGGTTAATGAAAAACTGTTTTTT
TRBV7-2	TRBD1	TRBJ2-3	CASSLAGQGAGTQYF	TGTGCCAGCAGCTTAGCAGGGCAGGGGGCCGGTACGCAGTATTTT
TRBV5-4	-	TRBJ2-1	CASSLGLGNNEQFF	TGTGCCAGCAGCTTGGGACTAGGGAACAATGAGCAGTTCTTC
TRBV6-5	TRBD2	TRBJ2-7	CASSYSASGTYEQYF	TGTGCCAGCAGTTACTCGGCTAGCGGGACCTACGAGCAGTACTTC
TRBV7-6	-	TRBJ1-4	CASSFSGGTNEKLFF	TGTGCCAGCAGCTTCTCAGGAGGCACTAATGAAAAACTGTTTTTT
TRBV6-1	TRBD2	TRBJ2-3	CASSEAPTSGGAGDTQYF	TGTGCCAGCAGTGAAGCCCCGACTAGCGGGGGGGCGGGAGATACGCAGTATTTT
TRBV18	TRBD1	TRBJ1-1	CASSPRTGAANTEAFF	TGTGCCAGCTCACCCCGGACAGGGGCAGCGAACACTGAGGCTTTCTTT
TRBV29-1	-	TRBJ2-5	CSVGHLQETQYF	TGCAGCGTTGGCCACCTACAAGAGACCCAGTACTTC
TRBV29-1	-	TRBJ1-4	CSVEGGGEQYEKLFF	TGCAGCGTTGAGGGCGGAGGGGAGCAGTATGAAAAACTGTTTTTT
TRBV6-1	-	TRBJ1-5	CASASSPGWDQPQHF	TGTGCCAGCGCCAGTAGTCCGGGGTGGGATCAGCCCCAGCATTTT
TRBV2	-	TRBJ1-4	CASSAVDGNEKLFF	TGTGCCAGCAGTGCGGTAGACGGGAATGAGAAACTGTTTTTT
TRBV20-1	-	TRBJ1-1	CSAAGDTEAFF	TGCAGTGCAGCAGGGGATACTGAAGCTTTCTTT
TRBV30	-	TRBJ2-1	CAWSRRRGNEQFF	TGTGCCTGGTCCCGCAGAAGAGGGAATGAGCAGTTCTTC
TRBV7-8	-	TRBJ1-4	CASSLPEGPGSNEKLFF	TGTGCCAGCAGCTTACCGGAGGGGCCGGGTAGTAATGAAAAACTGTTTTTT
TRBV7-9	TRBD2	TRBJ2-1	CASSSGLAGDIRSEQFF	TGTGCCAGCAGCTCGGGACTAGCGGGAGATATCAGGAGTGAGCAGTTCTTC
TRBV28	-	TRBJ2-7	CASSFGQKGYEQYF	TGTGCCAGCAGTTTCGGACAGAAGGGGTACGAGCAGTACTTC
TRBV5-6	TRBD2	TRBJ2-3	CASSGGLARTTDTQYF	TGTGCCAGCAGCGGGGGACTAGCGAGGACCACAGATACGCAGTATTTT
TRBV6-5	TRBD1	TRBJ2-1	CASSYAGTGLGDEQFF	TGTGCCAGCAGTTACGCCGGGACAGGGTTAGGGGATGAGCAGTTCTTC
TRBV14	TRBD2	TRBJ2-7	CASSAPGGTYEQYF	TGTGCCAGCAGCGCCCCCGGGGGGACCTACGAGCAGTACTTC
TRBV7-2	-	TRBJ1-5	CASSPAAQFVEPQHF	TGTGCCAGCAGCCCCGCAGCGCAGTTCGTCGAGCCCCAGCATTTT